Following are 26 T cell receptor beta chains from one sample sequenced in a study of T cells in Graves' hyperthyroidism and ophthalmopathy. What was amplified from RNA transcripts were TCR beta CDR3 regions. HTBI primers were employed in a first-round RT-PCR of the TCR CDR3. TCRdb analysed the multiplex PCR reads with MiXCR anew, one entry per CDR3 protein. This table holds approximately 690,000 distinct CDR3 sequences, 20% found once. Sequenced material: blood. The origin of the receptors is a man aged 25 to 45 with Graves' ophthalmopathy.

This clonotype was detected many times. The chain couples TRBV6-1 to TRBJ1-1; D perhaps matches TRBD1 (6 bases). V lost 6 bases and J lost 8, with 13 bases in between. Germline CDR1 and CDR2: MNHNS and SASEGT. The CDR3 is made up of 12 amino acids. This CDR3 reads CASRGTKPEAFF. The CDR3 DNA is TGTGCCAGCAGAGGGACAAAGCCGGAAGCTTTCTTT.

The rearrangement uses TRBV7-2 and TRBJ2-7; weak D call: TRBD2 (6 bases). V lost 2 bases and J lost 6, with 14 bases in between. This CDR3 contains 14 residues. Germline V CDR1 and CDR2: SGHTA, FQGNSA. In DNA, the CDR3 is TGTGCCAGCAGCTTATCGACGGCGGGGCGCGAGCAGTACTTC. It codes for CASSLSTAGREQYF.

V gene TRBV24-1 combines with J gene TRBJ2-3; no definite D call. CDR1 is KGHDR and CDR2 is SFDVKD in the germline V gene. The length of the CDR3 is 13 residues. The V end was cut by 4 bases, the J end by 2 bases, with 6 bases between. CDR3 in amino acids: CATSELFTDTQYF. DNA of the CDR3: TGTGCCACCAGTGAGCTATTCACAGATACGCAGTATTTT.

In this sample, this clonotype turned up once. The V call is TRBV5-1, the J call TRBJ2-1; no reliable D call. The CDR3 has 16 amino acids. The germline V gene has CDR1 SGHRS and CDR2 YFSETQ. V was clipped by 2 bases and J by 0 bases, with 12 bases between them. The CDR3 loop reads CASSFDSSYSYNEQFF. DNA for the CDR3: TGCGCCAGCAGCTTCGACTCCTCCTACTCCTACAATGAGCAGTTCTTC.

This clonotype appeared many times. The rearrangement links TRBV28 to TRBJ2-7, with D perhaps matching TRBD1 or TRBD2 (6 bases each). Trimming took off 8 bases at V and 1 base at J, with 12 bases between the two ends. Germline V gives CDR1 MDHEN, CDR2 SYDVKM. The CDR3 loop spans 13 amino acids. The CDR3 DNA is TGTGCCAGCGCCGGGGGCCTTTCCTACGAGCAGTACTTC. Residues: CASAGGLSYEQYF.

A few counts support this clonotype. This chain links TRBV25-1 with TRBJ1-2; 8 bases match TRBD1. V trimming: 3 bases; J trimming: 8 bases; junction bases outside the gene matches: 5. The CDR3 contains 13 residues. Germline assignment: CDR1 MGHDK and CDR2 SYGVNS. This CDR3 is CASSDIGQGGYTF. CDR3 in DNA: TGTGCCAGCAGTGATATTGGACAGGGCGGCTACACCTTC.

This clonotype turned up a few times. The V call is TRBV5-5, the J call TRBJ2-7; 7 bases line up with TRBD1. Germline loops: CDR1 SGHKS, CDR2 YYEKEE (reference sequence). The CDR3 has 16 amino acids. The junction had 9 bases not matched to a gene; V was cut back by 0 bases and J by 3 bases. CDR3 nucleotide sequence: TGTGCCAGCAGCTTGGTTCCGGGGACAGACCTCTACGAGCAGTACTTC. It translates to CASSLVPGTDLYEQYF.

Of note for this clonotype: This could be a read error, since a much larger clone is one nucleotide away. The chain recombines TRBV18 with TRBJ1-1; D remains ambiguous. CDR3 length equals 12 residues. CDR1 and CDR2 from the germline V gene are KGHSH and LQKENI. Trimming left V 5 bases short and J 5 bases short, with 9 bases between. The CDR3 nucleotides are TGTGCCAGCTCATCAGACAAGACTGAAGCTTTCTTT. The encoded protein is CASSSDKTEAFF. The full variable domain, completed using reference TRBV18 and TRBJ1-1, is NAGVMQNPRHLVRRRGQEARLRCSPMKGHSHVYWYRQLPEEGLKFMVYLQKENIIDESGMPKERFSAEFPKEGPSILRIQQVVRGDSAAYFCASSSDKTEAFFGQGTRLTVV.

CDR3 in amino acids: CASSYIPRGNTEAFF. In DNA, the CDR3 is TGTGCCAGCAGTTACATACCCAGGGGGAATACTGAAGCTTTCTTT. The chain combines TRBV6-5 with TRBJ1-1; 7 bases are shared with TRBD1. There are 15 residues in the CDR3. V trimming: 2 bases; J trimming: 5 bases; junction bases outside the gene matches: 8. The germline CDR1 and CDR2 sequences are MNHEY and SVGAGI.

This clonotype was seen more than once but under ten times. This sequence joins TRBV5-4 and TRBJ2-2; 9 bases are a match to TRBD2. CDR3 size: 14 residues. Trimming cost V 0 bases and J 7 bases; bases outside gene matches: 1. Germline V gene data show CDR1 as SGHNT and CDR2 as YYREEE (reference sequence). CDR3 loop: CASSLGTSDGELFF. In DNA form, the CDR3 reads TGTGCCAGCAGCTTGGGGACTAGCGACGGGGAGCTGTTTTTT.

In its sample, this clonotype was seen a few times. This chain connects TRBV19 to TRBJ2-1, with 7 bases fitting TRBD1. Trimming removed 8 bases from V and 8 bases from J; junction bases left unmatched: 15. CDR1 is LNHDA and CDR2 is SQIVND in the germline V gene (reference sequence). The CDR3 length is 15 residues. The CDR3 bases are TGTGCCAGTGGCTCCGGGACAGCAAGAGTGTATGAGCAGTTCTTC. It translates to CASGSGTARVYEQFF.

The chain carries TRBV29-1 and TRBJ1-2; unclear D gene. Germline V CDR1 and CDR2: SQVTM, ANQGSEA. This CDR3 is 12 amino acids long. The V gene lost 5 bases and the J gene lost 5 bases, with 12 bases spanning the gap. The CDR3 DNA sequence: TGCAGCGTTTCAGAGGGCGCGTATGGCTACACCTTC. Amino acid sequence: CSVSEGAYGYTF.

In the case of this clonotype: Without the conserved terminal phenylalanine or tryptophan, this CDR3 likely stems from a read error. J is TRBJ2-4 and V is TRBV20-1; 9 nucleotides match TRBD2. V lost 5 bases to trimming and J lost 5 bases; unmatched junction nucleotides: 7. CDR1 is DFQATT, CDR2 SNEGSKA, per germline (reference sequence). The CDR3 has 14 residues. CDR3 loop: CSAPLSGSQNIQYI. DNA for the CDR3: TGCAGTGCTCCCCTTAGCGGGAGCCAAAACATTCAGTACATC.

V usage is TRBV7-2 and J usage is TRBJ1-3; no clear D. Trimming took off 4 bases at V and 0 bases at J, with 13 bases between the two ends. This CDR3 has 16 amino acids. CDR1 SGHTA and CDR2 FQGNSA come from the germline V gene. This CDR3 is CASSSLKGDSGNTIYF. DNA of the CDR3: TGTGCCAGCAGCTCCCTCAAGGGTGACTCTGGAAACACCATATATTTT. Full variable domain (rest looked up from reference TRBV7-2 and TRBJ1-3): GAGVSQSPSNKVTEKGKDVELRCDPISGHTALYWYRQSLGQGLEFLIYFQGNSAPDKSGLPSDRFSAERTGGSVSTLTIQRTQQEDSAVYLCASSSLKGDSGNTIYFGEGSWLTVV.

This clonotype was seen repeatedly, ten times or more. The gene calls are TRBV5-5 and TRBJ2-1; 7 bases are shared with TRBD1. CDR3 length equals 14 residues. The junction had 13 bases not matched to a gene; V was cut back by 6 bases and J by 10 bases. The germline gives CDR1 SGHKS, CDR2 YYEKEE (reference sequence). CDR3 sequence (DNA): TGTGCCAGCACCTTACAGACAGGGTTCTGGGAGCAGTTCTTC. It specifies CASTLQTGFWEQFF.

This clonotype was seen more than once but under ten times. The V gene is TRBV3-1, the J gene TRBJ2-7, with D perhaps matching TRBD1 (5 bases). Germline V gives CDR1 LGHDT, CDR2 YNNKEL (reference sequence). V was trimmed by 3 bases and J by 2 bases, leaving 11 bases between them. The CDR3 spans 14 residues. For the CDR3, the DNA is TGTGCCAGCAGCCATCAGGGCGTTACCTACGAGCAGTACTTC. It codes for CASSHQGVTYEQYF.

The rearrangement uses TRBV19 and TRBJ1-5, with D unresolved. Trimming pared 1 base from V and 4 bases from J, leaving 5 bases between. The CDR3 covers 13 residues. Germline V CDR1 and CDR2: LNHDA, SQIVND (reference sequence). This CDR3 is CASSIGANQPQHF. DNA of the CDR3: TGTGCCAGTAGTATAGGCGCAAATCAGCCCCAGCATTTT. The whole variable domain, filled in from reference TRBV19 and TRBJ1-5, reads DGGITQSPKYLFRKEGQNVTLSCEQNLNHDAMYWYRQDPGQGLRLIYYSQIVNDFQKGDIAEGYSVSREKKESFPLTVTSAQKNPTAFYLCASSIGANQPQHFGDGTRLSIL.

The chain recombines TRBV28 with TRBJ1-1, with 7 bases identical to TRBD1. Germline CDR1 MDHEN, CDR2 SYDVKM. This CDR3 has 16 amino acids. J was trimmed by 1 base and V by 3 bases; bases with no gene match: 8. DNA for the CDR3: TGTGCCAGCAGTTTCTTTACAGGGGCAACGAACACTGAAGCTTTCTTT. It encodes CASSFFTGATNTEAFF.

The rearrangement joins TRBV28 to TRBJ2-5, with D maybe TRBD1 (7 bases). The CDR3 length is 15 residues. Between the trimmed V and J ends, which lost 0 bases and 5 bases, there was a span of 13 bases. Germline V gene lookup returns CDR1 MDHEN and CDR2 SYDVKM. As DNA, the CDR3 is TGTGCCAGCAGTTTATGGCAGGGGGGAGGCGAGACCCAGTACTTC. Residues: CASSLWQGGGETQYF. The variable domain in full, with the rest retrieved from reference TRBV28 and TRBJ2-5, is DVKVTQSSRYLVKRTGEKVFLECVQDMDHENMFWYRQDPGLGLRLIYFSYDVKMKEKGDIPEGYSVSREKKERFSLILESASTNQTSMYLCASSLWQGGGETQYFGPGTRLLVL.

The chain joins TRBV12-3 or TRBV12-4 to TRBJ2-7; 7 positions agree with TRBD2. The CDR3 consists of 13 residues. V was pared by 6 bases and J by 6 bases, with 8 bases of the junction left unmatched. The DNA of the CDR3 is TGTGCCAGCAGCAATCGACTAGCCCCCGAGCAGTACTTC. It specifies CASSNRLAPEQYF.

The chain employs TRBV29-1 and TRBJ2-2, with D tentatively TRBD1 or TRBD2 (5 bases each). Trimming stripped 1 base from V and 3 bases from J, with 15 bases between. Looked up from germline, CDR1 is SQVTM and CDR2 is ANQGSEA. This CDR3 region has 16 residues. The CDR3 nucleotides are TGCAGCGTTGAAGGCAGAGGGACGGGTTACACCGGGGAGCTGTTTTTT. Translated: CSVEGRGTGYTGELFF.

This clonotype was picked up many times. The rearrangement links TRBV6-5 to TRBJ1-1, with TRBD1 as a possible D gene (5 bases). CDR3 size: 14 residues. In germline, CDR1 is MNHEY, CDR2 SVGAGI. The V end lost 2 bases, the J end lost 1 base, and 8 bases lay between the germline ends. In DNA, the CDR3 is TGTGCCAGCAGTTACGCAGGACAGAACACTGAAGCTTTCTTT. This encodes CASSYAGQNTEAFF.

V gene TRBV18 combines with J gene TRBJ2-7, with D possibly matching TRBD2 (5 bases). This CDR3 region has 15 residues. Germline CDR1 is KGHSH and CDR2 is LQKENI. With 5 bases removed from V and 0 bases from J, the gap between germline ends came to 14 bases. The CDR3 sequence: CASSSPSSSSYEQYF. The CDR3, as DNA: TGTGCCAGCTCATCGCCTAGCAGCAGCTCCTACGAGCAGTACTTC.

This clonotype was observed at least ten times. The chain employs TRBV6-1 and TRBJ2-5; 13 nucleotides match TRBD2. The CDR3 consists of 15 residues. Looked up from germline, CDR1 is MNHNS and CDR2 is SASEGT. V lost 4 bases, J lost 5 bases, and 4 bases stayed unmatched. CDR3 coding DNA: TGTGCCAGCAGTGGGACTAGCGGGAGACTCGAGACCCAGTACTTC. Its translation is CASSGTSGRLETQYF.

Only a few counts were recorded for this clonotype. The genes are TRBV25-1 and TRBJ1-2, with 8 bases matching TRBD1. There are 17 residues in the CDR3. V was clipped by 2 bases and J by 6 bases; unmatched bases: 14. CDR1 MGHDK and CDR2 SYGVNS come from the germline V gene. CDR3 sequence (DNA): TGTGCCAGCAGTGAACGGGCAGGGGGCGCGTATTTTGATGGCTACACCTTC. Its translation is CASSERAGGAYFDGYTF.

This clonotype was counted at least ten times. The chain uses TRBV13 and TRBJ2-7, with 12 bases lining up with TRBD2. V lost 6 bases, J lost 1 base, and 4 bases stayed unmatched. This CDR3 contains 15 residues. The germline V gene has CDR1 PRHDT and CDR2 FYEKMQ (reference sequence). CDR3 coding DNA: TGTGCCAGCAGTTCGGGACTAGCGGGTTCCTACGAGCAGTACTTC. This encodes CASSSGLAGSYEQYF.